This T cell receptor (beta chain) derives from a study of human CD8 memory T cell subsets. Looked up from germline, CDR1 is MNHEY and CDR2 is SVGEGT. The length of the CDR3 is 16 residues. Libraries for TCR beta were constructed using UMI-labeled 5' RACE. Each CDR3 protein gets one entry in TCRdb, which reprocessed the 5' RACE reads and gives no DNA. This repertoire includes 9,900 or so distinct CDR3 sequences. It was a CCR7+ PD-1- TIGIT- phenotype that stem-like memory CD8+ T cells (TSTEM) showed. PBMC were obtained from the buffy coats of healthy donors. Total CD8+ T cells were enriched by negative magnetic separation.

The sequenced sample was CD8+ stem-like memory T cells (TSCM and TCM) sorted from PBMCs. Subset described: stem-like memory CD8 T cells (TSTEM), CCR7+ PD-1- TIGIT-. The receptor comes from a human donor in good health. V usage is TRBV6-2 or TRBV6-3 and J usage is TRBJ2-2; TCRdb names TRBD2, which stays unverified in the absence of DNA. This chain's CDR3 is CASSPSGGPNTGELFF.